These T cell receptor beta chains were read from a single sample in a study of T cell clonotyping in hematopoietic cell transplantation. TCRdb's table, derived via immunoSEQ multiplex PCR, lists solely in-frame clones and lacks some. The sample has more than 8,000 clones, roughly 84% seen once; the top ten hold 27%. This material consisted of peripheral blood mononuclear cells, taken before stem cell transplant. These receptors came from a woman aged 60-70 years with acute myeloid leukemia. Some clones in this sample may be carry-over from other donors' samples. CDR3s include the opening cysteine and the closing phenylalanine or tryptophan. D genes are given only for firm matches. A clone size is listed for some rows: how often the clone was seen (once, few, many), or a class if it is expanded.

CDR3 length,V gene,J gene,D gene,clone size,CDR3 protein,CDR3 DNA
13,TRBV5-1,TRBJ2-2,.,.,CASIGLRPGELFF,TGCGCCAGCATAGGGTTGAGGCCCGGGGAGCTGTTTTTT
16,TRBV7-3,TRBJ2-2,TRBD2,.,CASSLAGGPNTGELFF,TGTGCCAGCAGCTTAGCGGGAGGACCGAACACCGGGGAGCTGTTTTTT
16,TRBV18,TRBJ2-2,.,once,CASSPTGLANTGELFF,TGTGCCAGCTCACCAACAGGCCTAGCGAACACCGGGGAGCTGTTTTTT
14,TRBV6-4,TRBJ2-2,.,.,CASRSGWGTGELFF,TGTGCCAGCAGGAGTGGATGGGGGACCGGGGAGCTGTTTTTT
16,TRBV13,TRBJ2-7,.,.,CASRQTGLHTSYEQYF,TGTGCCAGCAGACAAACAGGGCTACATACCTCCTACGAGCAGTACTTC
13,TRBV7-9,TRBJ2-7,.,.,CASSSTSSGEQYF,TGTGCCAGCAGCTCGACCTCTTCGGGCGAGCAGTACTTC
15,TRBV6-4,TRBJ2-1,TRBD2,.,CASSVTSGADNEQFF,TGTGCCAGCAGTGTTACTAGCGGGGCCGACAATGAGCAGTTCTTC
15,TRBV9,TRBJ2-5,.,.,CASSSTRLAQETQYF,TGTGCCAGCAGCTCCACTAGACTTGCCCAAGAGACCCAGTACTTC
15,TRBV7-2,TRBJ1-5,.,.,CASSSPGTSNQPQHF,TGTGCCAGCAGCTCCCCCGGGACAAGTAATCAGCCCCAGCATTTT
12,TRBV14,TRBJ2-1,.,.,CASSQETVPKFF,TGTGCCAGCAGCCAAGAGACGGTCCCTAAGTTCTTC
16,TRBV11-1,TRBJ2-1,.,.,CASSLAFGVHVSEQFF,TGTGCCAGCAGCTTGGCGTTTGGGGTGCACGTCAGTGAGCAGTTCTTC
12,TRBV5-8,TRBJ2-5,.,.,CASSASLETQYF,TGTGCCAGCAGCGCCAGCCTAGAGACCCAGTACTTC
13,TRBV30,TRBJ1-1,.,.,CACQKTGNTEAFF,TGTGCCTGCCAAAAGACGGGGAACACTGAAGCTTTCTTT
15,TRBV2,TRBJ2-5,TRBD2,.,CASSGDGRAEETQYF,TGTGCCAGCAGTGGTGACGGGAGGGCTGAAGAGACCCAGTACTTC
11,TRBV25-1,TRBJ2-1,.,.,CASRVGHEQFF,TGTGCCAGCAGGGTGGGGCATGAGCAGTTCTTC
16,TRBV28,TRBJ2-1,TRBD2,.,CASRPIAGHSYNEQFF,TGTGCCAGCAGGCCTATAGCGGGACATTCCTACAATGAGCAGTTCTTC
15,TRBV5-1,TRBJ1-2,.,once,CASSLEAGTQLGYTF,TGCGCCAGCAGCTTGGAAGCCGGGACACAACTTGGCTACACCTTC
14,TRBV7-9,TRBJ2-3,.,.,CASSLGQLGDTQYF,TGTGCCAGCAGCTTAGGACAGCTTGGAGATACGCAGTATTTT
15,TRBV11-3,TRBJ2-1,TRBD2,few,CASSLTGGVYNEQFF,TGTGCCAGCAGCTTAACGGGAGGAGTCTACAATGAGCAGTTCTTC
11,TRBV28,TRBJ2-5,.,.,CASSLGETQYF,TGTGCCAGCAGTTTAGGTGAGACCCAGTACTTC
16,TRBV28,TRBJ2-3,.,.,CASSLQLGIGTDTQYF,TGTGCCAGCAGTTTGCAGCTGGGGATCGGCACAGATACGCAGTATTTT
16,TRBV9,TRBJ1-2,TRBD1,.,CASSGGRDRAGYGYTF,TGTGCCAGCAGCGGGGGCCGTGACAGGGCTGGGTATGGCTACACCTTC
16,TRBV4-2,TRBJ2-1,TRBD2,.,CASSQPGTSGSNEQFF,TGTGCCAGCAGTCAGCCCGGGACTAGCGGGAGTAATGAGCAGTTCTTC
14,TRBV27,TRBJ1-1,.,.,CASSSAEVNTEAFF,TGTGCCAGCAGTTCGGCTGAAGTCAACACTGAAGCTTTCTTT
13,TRBV27,TRBJ2-7,.,.,CASSSFGALEQYF,TGTGCCAGCAGTTCCTTCGGGGCGCTCGAGCAGTACTTC
14,TRBV6-5,TRBJ1-1,.,few,CASSYSGRDTEAFF,TGTGCCAGCAGTTACTCAGGCAGGGACACTGAAGCTTTCTTT
15,TRBV29-1,TRBJ1-1,TRBD1,once,CSVVGTGLRNTEAFF,TGCAGCGTTGTGGGGACAGGGTTAAGGAACACTGAAGCTTTCTTT
10,TRBV29-1,TRBJ2-2,.,.,CSVGDGELFF,TGCAGCGTGGGAGACGGGGAGCTGTTTTTT
18,TRBV19,TRBJ2-1,TRBD2,.,CASRVGGTSGRTYNEQFF,TGTGCCAGTAGAGTGGGGGGGACTAGCGGGAGGACTTACAATGAGCAGTTCTTC
14,TRBV27,TRBJ1-5,.,.,CASSWGAEGQPQHF,TGTGCCAGCAGTTGGGGGGCGGAGGGTCAGCCCCAGCATTTT
14,TRBV9,TRBJ1-4,.,once,CASSPTATNEKLFF,TGTGCCAGCAGCCCCACTGCAACTAATGAAAAACTGTTTTTT
18,TRBV25-1,TRBJ2-1,TRBD1,.,CASSEYIQGASSYNEQFF,TGTGCCAGCAGTGAATATATTCAGGGGGCTAGCTCCTACAATGAGCAGTTCTTC
12,TRBV2,TRBJ1-4,.,.,CASSGWVEKLFF,TGTGCCAGCAGTGGGTGGGTTGAAAAACTGTTTTTT
16,TRBV19,TRBJ2-5,TRBD2,.,CASSIGTRGRKETQYF,TGTGCCAGTAGTATTGGGACTAGGGGGAGGAAGGAGACCCAGTACTTC
16,TRBV18,TRBJ2-2,.,.,CASSPPASVNTGELFF,TGTGCCAGCTCACCTCCCGCTAGCGTGAACACCGGGGAGCTGTTTTTT
13,TRBV2,TRBJ2-2,.,.,CASSSGPAGELFF,TGTGCCAGCAGTTCAGGACCAGCCGGGGAGCTGTTTTTT
12,TRBV2,TRBJ2-3,.,.,CAGTSFTDTQYF,TGTGCCGGGACTTCGTTTACAGATACGCAGTATTTT
11,TRBV7-2,TRBJ2-1,.,.,CASSPRNEQFF,TGTGCCAGCAGCCCCCGCAATGAGCAGTTCTTC
16,TRBV10-1,TRBJ1-1,TRBD1,.,CASSESTGAEGTEAFF,TGCGCCAGCAGTGAGTCGACAGGGGCCGAGGGGACTGAAGCTTTCTTT
13,TRBV11-2,TRBJ2-1,TRBD2,.,CASRGGLGNEQFF,TGTGCCAGCCGGGGGGGATTGGGCAATGAGCAGTTCTTC
16,TRBV4-2,TRBJ2-2,.,once,CASSQDDRMDTGELFF,TGTGCCAGCAGCCAAGATGACAGGATGGACACCGGGGAGCTGTTTTTT
16,TRBV2,TRBJ2-1,TRBD2,.,CASSFIAGRSYNEQFF,TGTGCCAGCAGTTTTATAGCGGGAAGGTCCTACAATGAGCAGTTCTTC
15,TRBV19,TRBJ1-5,TRBD1,.,CASRGQAGGDQPQHF,TGTGCCAGTAGAGGGCAGGCAGGGGGCGATCAGCCCCAGCATTTT
17,TRBV25-1,TRBJ1-4,.,.,CASSEFGGQRGNEKLFF,TGTGCCAGCAGTGAATTTGGGGGGCAGCGGGGTAATGAAAAACTGTTTTTT
15,TRBV7-9,TRBJ2-5,TRBD2,.,CASSLGVAGAWDQYF,TGTGCCAGCAGCTTGGGGGTAGCGGGAGCCTGGGACCAGTACTTC
15,TRBV5-1,TRBJ2-1,TRBD2,.,CASSISGTGRGEQFF,TGCGCCAGCAGCATCTCCGGGACGGGGAGGGGTGAGCAGTTCTTC